The clone carrying this T cell receptor beta chain came up a few times. Its specificity is unknown. The source of the sample is a study of beta chain features in type 1 diabetes. Study findings and constraints: Among type 1 diabetes patients, VDJ junctions had fewer insertions and more deletions. Shorter TCRB CDR3s, moderately but significantly so, were found in Type 1 diabetes patients in all four CD4+ subsets.

The germline V gene has CDR1 GTSNPN and CDR2 SVGIG (reference sequence). The CDR3 is 14 residues long. V lost 1 base and J lost 2, with 9 bases in between. Isolated RNA was reverse transcribed in full, so expressed TCRB transcripts were sequenced. The table came from immunoSEQ multiplex PCR; TCRdb's copy has only in-frame clones and leaves some out. The sample has about 740,000 clones, 13% seen once. The J gene is TRBJ1-3, the V gene TRBV30; D not resolved. The source is a man aged 18 to 29 with type 1 diabetes. The sequenced sample was naive CD4+ T cells from blood. This CDR3 reads CAWSGSVPGNTIYF. In DNA, the CDR3 is TGTGCCTGGAGTGGATCGGTCCCTGGAAACACCATATATTTT. Full variable domain (missing parts from reference TRBV30 and TRBJ1-3): SQTIHQWPATLVQPVGSPLSLECTVEGTSNPNLYWYRQAAGRGLQLLFYSVGIGQISSEVPQNLSASRPQDRQFILSSKKLLLSDSGFYLCAWSGSVPGNTIYFGEGSWLTVV.